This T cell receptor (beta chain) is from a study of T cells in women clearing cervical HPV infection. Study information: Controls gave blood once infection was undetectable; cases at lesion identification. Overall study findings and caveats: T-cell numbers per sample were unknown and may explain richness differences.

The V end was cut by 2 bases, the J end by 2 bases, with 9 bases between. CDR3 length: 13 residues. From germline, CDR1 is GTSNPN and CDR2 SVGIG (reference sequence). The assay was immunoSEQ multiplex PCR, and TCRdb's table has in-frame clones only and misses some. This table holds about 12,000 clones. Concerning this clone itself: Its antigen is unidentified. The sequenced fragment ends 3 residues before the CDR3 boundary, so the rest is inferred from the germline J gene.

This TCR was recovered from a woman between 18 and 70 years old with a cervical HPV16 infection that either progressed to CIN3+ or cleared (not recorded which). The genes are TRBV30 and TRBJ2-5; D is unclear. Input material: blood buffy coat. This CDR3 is CAWSRLGQETQYF. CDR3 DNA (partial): TGTGCCTGGAGTCGGTTAGGGCAAGAGACC.